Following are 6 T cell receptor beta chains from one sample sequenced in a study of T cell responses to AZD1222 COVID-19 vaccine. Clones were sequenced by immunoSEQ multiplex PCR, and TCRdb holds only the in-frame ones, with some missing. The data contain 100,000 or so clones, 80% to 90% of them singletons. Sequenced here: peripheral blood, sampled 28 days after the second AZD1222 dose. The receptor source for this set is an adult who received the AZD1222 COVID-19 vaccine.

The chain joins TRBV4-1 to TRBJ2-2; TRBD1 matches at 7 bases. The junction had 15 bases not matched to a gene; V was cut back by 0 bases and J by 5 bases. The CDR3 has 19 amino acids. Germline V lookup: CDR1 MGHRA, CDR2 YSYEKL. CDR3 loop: CASSQDLPTRGPGTGELFF. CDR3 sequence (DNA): TGCGCCAGCAGCCAAGATCTGCCAACGAGGGGGCCGGGGACCGGGGAGCTGTTTTTT.

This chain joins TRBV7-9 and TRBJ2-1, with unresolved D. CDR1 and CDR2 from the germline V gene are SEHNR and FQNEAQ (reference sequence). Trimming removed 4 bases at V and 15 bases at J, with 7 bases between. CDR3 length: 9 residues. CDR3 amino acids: CASSSLLFF. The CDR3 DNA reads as TGTGCCAGCAGCTCCCTCTTGTTCTTC.

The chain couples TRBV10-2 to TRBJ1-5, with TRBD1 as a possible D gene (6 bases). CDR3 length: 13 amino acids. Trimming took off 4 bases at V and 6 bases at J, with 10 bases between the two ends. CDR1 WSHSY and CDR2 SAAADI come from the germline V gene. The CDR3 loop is CASSGQASQPQHF. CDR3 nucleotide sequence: TGCGCCAGCAGTGGACAGGCGAGTCAGCCCCAGCATTTT.

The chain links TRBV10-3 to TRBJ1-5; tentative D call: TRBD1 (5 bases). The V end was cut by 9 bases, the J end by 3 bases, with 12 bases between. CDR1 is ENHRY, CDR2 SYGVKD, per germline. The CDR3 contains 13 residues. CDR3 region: CAMRGGPNQPQHF. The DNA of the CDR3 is TGTGCCATGAGGGGCGGCCCCAATCAGCCCCAGCATTTT.

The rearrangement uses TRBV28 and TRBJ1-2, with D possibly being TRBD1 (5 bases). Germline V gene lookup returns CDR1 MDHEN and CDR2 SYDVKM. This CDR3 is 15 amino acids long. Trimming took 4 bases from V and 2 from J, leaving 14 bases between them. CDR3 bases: TGTGCCAGCAGTTCCGTGGGGGGGGGAAACTATGGCTACACCTTC. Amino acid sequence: CASSSVGGGNYGYTF.

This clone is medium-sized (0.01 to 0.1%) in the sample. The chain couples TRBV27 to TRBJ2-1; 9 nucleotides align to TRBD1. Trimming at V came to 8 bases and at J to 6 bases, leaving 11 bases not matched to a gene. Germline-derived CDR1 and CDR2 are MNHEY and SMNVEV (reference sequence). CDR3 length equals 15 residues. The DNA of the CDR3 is TGTGCCAGCCGGACAGGGGAGCTTTCTGGCAATGAGCAGTTCTTC. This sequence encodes CASRTGELSGNEQFF.